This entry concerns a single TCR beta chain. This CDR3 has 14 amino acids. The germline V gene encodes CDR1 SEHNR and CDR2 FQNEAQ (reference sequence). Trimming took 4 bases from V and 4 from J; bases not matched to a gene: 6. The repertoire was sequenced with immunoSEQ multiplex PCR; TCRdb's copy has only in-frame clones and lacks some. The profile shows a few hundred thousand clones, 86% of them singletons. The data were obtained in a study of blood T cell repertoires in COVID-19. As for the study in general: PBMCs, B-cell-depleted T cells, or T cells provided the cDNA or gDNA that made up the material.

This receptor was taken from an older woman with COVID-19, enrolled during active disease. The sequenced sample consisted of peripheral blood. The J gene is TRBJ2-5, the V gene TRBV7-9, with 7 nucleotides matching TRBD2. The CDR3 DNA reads TGTGCCAGCAGCTCCACGTCGGGGGGAGAGACCCAGTACTTC. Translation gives CASSSTSGGETQYF.